The subject of this entry is one T cell receptor (beta chain). Its specificity is unknown. These data are taken from a study of vaccination effects on CD4 cells after COVID-19. TCRdb's copy holds only in-frame clones and misses some; the assay was immunoSEQ multiplex PCR. The sample shows 20,000 to 25,000 clones, around 70% of them seen only once. The CDR3 is 16 residues long. The germline CDR1 and CDR2 sequences are LGHDT and YNNKEL (reference sequence). The germline V and J ends were trimmed by 1 base and 3 bases, with 13 bases remaining between them. Antigen-specific CD4+ T cells expanded by the ViraFEST assay with viral peptide pools were then sequenced. CD4+ T cells were isolated after around 10 days of culture. Testing of the vaccine recipients showed negative nucleocapsid antibodies and no prior SARS-CoV-2 infection.

This clonotype was obtained from a human donor who received a COVID-19 vaccine. The sequenced sample was CD4+ T cells from PBMCs cultured with HCoV-NL63 spike peptides, obtained before COVID-19 vaccination. The V call is TRBV3-1 (or the pseudogene TRBV3-2), the J call TRBJ2-1, with D maybe TRBD1 (5 bases). This CDR3 is CASSQGWTLYYNEQFF. CDR3 DNA sequence: TGTGCCAGCAGCCAAGGATGGACATTATACTACAATGAGCAGTTCTTC.